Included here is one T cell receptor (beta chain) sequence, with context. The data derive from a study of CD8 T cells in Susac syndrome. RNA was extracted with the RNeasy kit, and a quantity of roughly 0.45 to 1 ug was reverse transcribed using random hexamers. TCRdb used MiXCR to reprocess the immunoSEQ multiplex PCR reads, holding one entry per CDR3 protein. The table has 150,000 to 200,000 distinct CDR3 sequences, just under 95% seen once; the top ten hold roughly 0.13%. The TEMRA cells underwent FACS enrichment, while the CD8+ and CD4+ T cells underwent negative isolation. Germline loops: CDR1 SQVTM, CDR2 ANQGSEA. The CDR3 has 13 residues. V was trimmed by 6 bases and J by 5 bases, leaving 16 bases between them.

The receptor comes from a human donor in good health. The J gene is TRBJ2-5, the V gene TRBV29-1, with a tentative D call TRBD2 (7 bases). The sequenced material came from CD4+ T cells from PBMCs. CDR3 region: CSVGGQGLETQYF. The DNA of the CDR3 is TGCAGCGTGGGGGGGCAGGGTTTGGAGACCCAGTACTTC.